This is a list of T cell receptor beta chains from one sample in a study of CXCR3-negative and CXCR3-positive naive CD8 T cells. After re-calling the 5' RACE reads, TCRdb lists one entry per CDR3 protein, DNA absent. Its listing shows 75,000 to 100,000 distinct CDR3 sequences. Sequences were obtained from naive CXCR3- CD8+ T cells from blood. The source is a human donor in good health. Some clones in this sample may be carry-over from other donors' samples. The CDR3 runs from the conserved cysteine through the conserved F or W.

length,J,V,CDR3
15,TRBJ1-3,TRBV19,CASSPVGASGNTIYF
16,TRBJ2-7,TRBV6-5,CASRIQPGQGAPEQYF
16,TRBJ2-7,TRBV7-9,CASSFPGQGLSYEQYF
18,TRBJ2-5,TRBV7-9,CASSPPILVPRETETQYF
18,TRBJ1-5,TRBV12-3/TRBV12-4,CASSSTPWTDNSNQPQHF
13,TRBJ2-2,TRBV29-1,CSVHWGNTGELFF
13,TRBJ2-7,TRBV7-9,CASSSLGVYEQYF
13,TRBJ2-7,TRBV29-1,CSAEDRDSYEQYF
18,TRBJ2-7,TRBV15,CATSRDFTEGELSCEQYF
15,TRBJ2-1,TRBV20-1,CSAYTLLGHYVEQFF
14,TRBJ2-1,TRBV20-1,CSARDLDWSNEQFF
15,TRBJ2-1,TRBV29-1,CSVEDPRTGGNEQFF
14,TRBJ2-5,TRBV6-5,CASAARDSQETQYF
17,TRBJ1-5,TRBV28,CASRWDRESYSNQPQHF
15,TRBJ1-2,TRBV25-1,CASHQGGEPNYGYTF
16,TRBJ1-5,TRBV6-1,CASRNSRDFIRQPQHF
16,TRBJ2-7,TRBV28,CASIGTSGSGSYEQYF
15,TRBJ2-4,TRBV4-1,CASSLIDRVQNIQYF
14,TRBJ2-3,TRBV7-9,CASSPGTGADTQYF
13,TRBJ2-3,TRBV4-2,CASSQDPPDTQYF
14,TRBJ2-3,TRBV28,CASRFTSGPDTQYF
14,TRBJ1-2,TRBV7-9,CASSLEIGGYGYTF
14,TRBJ2-7,TRBV29-1,CSVLKQGRTYEQYF
14,TRBJ2-3,TRBV28,CASSLAGGPPKQYF
16,TRBJ2-2,TRBV20-1,CSARDYNGADAGELFF